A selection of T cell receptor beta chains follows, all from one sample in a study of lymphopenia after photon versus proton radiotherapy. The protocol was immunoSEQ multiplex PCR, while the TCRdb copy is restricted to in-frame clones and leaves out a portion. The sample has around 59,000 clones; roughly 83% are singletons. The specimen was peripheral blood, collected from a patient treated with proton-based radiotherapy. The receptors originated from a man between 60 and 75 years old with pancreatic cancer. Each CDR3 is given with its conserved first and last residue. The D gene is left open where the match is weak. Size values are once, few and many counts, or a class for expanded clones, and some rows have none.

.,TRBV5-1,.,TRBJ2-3,TGCGCCAGCAGCTTGGTCGTGGGAAGCACAGATACGCAGTATTTT,CASSLVVGSTDTQYF
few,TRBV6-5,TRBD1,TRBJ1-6,TGTGCCAGCGGGACAGGGGTTTCACCCCTCCACTTT,CASGTGVSPLHF
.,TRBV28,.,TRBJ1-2,TGTGCCAGCAGTTTGACAATTGGTTCCGGCTACACCTTC,CASSLTIGSGYTF
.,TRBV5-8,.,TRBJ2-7,TGTGCCAGCTGCATGAGGGCCCTCCTTGCCGAGCAGTACTTC,CASCMRALLAEQYF
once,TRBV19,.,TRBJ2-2,TGTGCCAGTAGAAGCGGCTCGGGCACCGGGGAGCTGTTTTTT,CASRSGSGTGELFF
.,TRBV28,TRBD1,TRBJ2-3,TGTGCCAGCAGTCCTGCCGGGACAGAGGCCCGTCTGACTACGCAGTATTTT,CASSPAGTEARLTTQYF
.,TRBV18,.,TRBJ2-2,TGTGCCAGCTCACCACCTGAAGCGCTTAGGACCGGGGAGCTGTTTTTT,CASSPPEALRTGELFF
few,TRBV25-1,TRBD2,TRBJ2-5,TGTGCCAGCAGTGATGATGGCGGGGTGGGAGGGCAAGAGACCCAGTACTTC,CASSDDGGVGGQETQYF
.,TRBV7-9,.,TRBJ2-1,TGTGCCAGCAGCTTAGCCTCCGGACTATCCAATGAGCAGTTCTTC,CASSLASGLSNEQFF
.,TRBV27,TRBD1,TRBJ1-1,TGTGCCAGCAGTCCTGGACAGGGAAGAATGAACACTGAAGCTTTCTTT,CASSPGQGRMNTEAFF
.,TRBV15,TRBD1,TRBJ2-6,TGTGCCACCAGCAGGGACTTGGGACAGGGGGTATCTGGGGCCAACGTCCTGACTTTC,CATSRDLGQGVSGANVLTF
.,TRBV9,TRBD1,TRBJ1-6,TGTGCCAGCAGCGTAACAGGGGAAGGTTCACCCCTCCACTTT,CASSVTGEGSPLHF
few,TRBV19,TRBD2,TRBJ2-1,TGTGCCAGTAGTTCAGGACTAGCGGGAACAAATGAGCAGTTCTTC,CASSSGLAGTNEQFF
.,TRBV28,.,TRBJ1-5,TGTGCCAGCAGTTTATCAGGGTATAGCAATCAGCCCCAGCATTTT,CASSLSGYSNQPQHF
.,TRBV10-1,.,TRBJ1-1,TGCGCCAGCAGTGACTACCGGGGAACTGAAGCTTTCTTT,CASSDYRGTEAFF
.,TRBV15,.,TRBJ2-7,TGTGCCACCAGCAGAGATTTTTCCCCATTGTCCGAGCAGTACTTC,CATSRDFSPLSEQYF
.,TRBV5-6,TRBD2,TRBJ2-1,TGTGCCAGCAGCTTGGCCGCCACTAGCGGGAGTTCTTACCATGAGCAGTTCTTC,CASSLAATSGSSYHEQFF
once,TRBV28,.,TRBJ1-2,TGTGCCAGCAGTTACGGGGGTAGTTGGGGCTATGGCTACACCTTC,CASSYGGSWGYGYTF
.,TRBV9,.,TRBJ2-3,TGTGCCAGCAGCGTAGTCCCCTCACCAGATACGCAGTATTTT,CASSVVPSPDTQYF
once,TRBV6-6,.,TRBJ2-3,TGTGCCAGCAGCTACGATGGAGGGAAGGATACGCAGTATTTT,CASSYDGGKDTQYF
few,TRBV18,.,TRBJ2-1,TGTGCCAGCTCACCAATGGCACTTGAGCAGTTCTTC,CASSPMALEQFF
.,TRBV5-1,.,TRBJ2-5,TGCGCCAGCAGCTTGGGACAGAACCAAGAGACCCAGTACTTC,CASSLGQNQETQYF
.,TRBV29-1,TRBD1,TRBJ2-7,TGCAGCGCCGGACAGGGGCGCTCCTACGAGCAGTACTTC,CSAGQGRSYEQYF
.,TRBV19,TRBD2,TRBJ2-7,TGTGCCAGTAGTGCCCGAACTAGCGGTAGAACCTACGAGCAGTACTTC,CASSARTSGRTYEQYF
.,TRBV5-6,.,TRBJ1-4,TGTGCCAGCAGCTTTTGGACCCTCGGGGGTTTTGAAAAACTGTTTTTT,CASSFWTLGGFEKLFF
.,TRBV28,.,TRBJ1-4,TGTGCCAGCAGTAGATTATGGGTCCGGCGACGATCATTAACTAATGAAAAACTGTTTTTT,CASSRLWVRRRSLTNEKLFF
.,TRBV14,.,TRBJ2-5,TGTGCCAGCAGCCAAGGGGCAGAAGAGACCCAGTACTTC,CASSQGAEETQYF
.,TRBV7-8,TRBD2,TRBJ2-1,TGTGCCAGCAGCCGAAGGACTAGCGTAGTAAATGAGCAGTTCTTC,CASSRRTSVVNEQFF
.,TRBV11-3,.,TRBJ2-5,TGTGCCAGCAGGAAACAGGGAGGAGAGGAGACCCAGTACTTC,CASRKQGGEETQYF
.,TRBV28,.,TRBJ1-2,TGTGCCAGCAGTTTGGAGGGGTATGGCTACACCTTC,CASSLEGYGYTF
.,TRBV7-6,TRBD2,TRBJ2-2,TGTGCCAGCAGCCCAACGACGGGAGGGCCGAACGGGGAGCTGTTTTTT,CASSPTTGGPNGELFF
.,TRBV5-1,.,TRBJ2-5,TGCGCCAGCAGCTTGGAAAAGCGACAAGGACGGGAGACCCAGTACTTC,CASSLEKRQGRETQYF
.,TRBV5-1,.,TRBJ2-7,TGCGCCAGCAGCTTACCCGACCAGGGGAGGACTTACGAGCAGTACTTC,CASSLPDQGRTYEQYF
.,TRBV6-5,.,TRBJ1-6,TGTGCCAGCAGTCGTGGGGTGTCCTATAATTCACCCCTCCACTTT,CASSRGVSYNSPLHF
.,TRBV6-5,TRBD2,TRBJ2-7,TGTGCCAGCAGACAAACTAGCGACTCCTACGAGCAGTACTTC,CASRQTSDSYEQYF
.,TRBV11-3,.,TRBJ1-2,TGTGCCAGCAGCACCGGACAGTATGGCTACACCTTC,CASSTGQYGYTF
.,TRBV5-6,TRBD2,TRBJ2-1,TGTGCCAGCAGCTTGGCTTTGGCGGGAGCATACAATGAGCAGTTCTTC,CASSLALAGAYNEQFF
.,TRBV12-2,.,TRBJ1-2,TGTGCAAGTCGGCTCGACACAGGGGATTCTAACTATGGCTACACCTTC,CASRLDTGDSNYGYTF
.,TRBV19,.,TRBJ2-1,TGTGCCAGCAAACCTGGGAAAGGAGACTACAATGAGCAGTTCTTC,CASKPGKGDYNEQFF